This TCR beta chain was identified in a study of blood T cells in healthy people across ages. The people who gave samples were healthy Caucasians from Russia, aged roughly 6 to 90. On this clonotype: The antigen remains undetermined.

The CDR3 totals 15 residues. The V gene's germline CDR1 is MNHEY and CDR2 SVGAGI. The germline V and J ends were trimmed by 0 bases and 4 bases, with 10 bases remaining between them. General study findings and limits: Naive T cell percentage showed a strong correlation with TCR beta diversity. It was held that diversity estimates obtained from one million T cells represented underestimates. Lack of knowledge of donor CMV status possibly confounded expanded clonotype changes.

It was with a sample-barcoded 5' primer and a J-beta primer mix that a second PCR of about 6 to 12 cycles was run. TCRdb fed the 5' RACE reads into MiXCR, producing one record per CDR3 protein. Of over 550,000 distinct CDR3 sequences listed, approximately 30% are singletons. The chain recombines TRBV6-5 with TRBJ1-3; weak D call: TRBD1 (5 bases). The sequence came from a woman aged 80 or older in good health. Input material: blood. This CDR3 reads CASSYSRGSGNTIYF. The CDR3 nucleotides read TGTGCCAGCAGTTACTCCCGGGGGTCCGGAAACACCATATATTTT.